These 19 T cell receptor beta chains share one sample of origin, sequenced in a study of CD8+CD57+ T cells in acquired aplastic anemia. All sequencing subjects had displayed CD8+CD57+ cell expansion on flow cytometry. Genomic DNA constituted the template upon which TCR beta VDJ and CDR3 profiling was performed. MiXCR, run by TCRdb on the reads, gives a single entry per CDR3 protein. The profile shows around 150,000 distinct CDR3 sequences, 60% to 80% of them singletons. The sample taken for sequencing was sorted CD4+, CD8+, or CD8+CD57+ T cells (not recorded which) from PBMCs. The receptors derive from a human donor with aplastic anemia.

This clonotype was recorded many times. The chain links TRBV6-2 or TRBV6-3 to TRBJ2-3; D is possibly TRBD2 (6 bases). The CDR3 totals 16 residues. The germline V and J ends were trimmed by 7 bases and 2 bases, with 19 bases remaining between them. CDR1 is MNHEY and CDR2 is SVGEGT in the germline V gene. The CDR3 is CASITSASELTDTQYF. The CDR3 DNA sequence: TGTGCCAGCATCACATCGGCTAGCGAGCTCACAGATACGCAGTATTTT.

This clonotype showed up just a few times. The rearrangement uses TRBV7-8 and TRBJ2-7; maybe TRBD2 (5 bases). The ends were cut back, 5 bases at V and 1 base at J, with 12 bases in the middle. Germline V gene data show CDR1 as SGHVS and CDR2 as FQNEAQ. The CDR3 has 14 residues. The CDR3 DNA follows: TGTGCCAGCAGCCGAGGACTTAATTCCTACGAGCAGTACTTC. This encodes CASSRGLNSYEQYF.

The chain employs TRBV2 and TRBJ2-3; 9 bases are a match to TRBD2. Germline V gene lookup returns CDR1 SNHLY and CDR2 FYNNEI. The CDR3 totals 15 residues. Trimming took 6 bases from V and 6 from J; bases not matched to a gene: 10. The CDR3 region is CASRREASGADTQYF. The CDR3 coding sequence is TGTGCCAGCAGGCGGGAGGCTAGCGGGGCTGATACGCAGTATTTT.

This chain links TRBV7-2 with TRBJ2-3, with 8 bases fitting TRBD2. Per the germline V gene, CDR1 is SGHTA and CDR2 is FQGNSA. The CDR3 extends over 15 amino acids. Trimming at V came to 3 bases and at J to 1 base, leaving 3 bases not matched to a gene. CDR3 in amino acids: CASSFGGGGTDTQYF. The CDR3 nucleotides read TGTGCCAGCAGCTTCGGGGGGGGGGGCACAGATACGCAGTATTTT.

This clonotype was observed a few times. V gene TRBV2 combines with J gene TRBJ1-1; D not certain. Germline CDR1 reads SNHLY; CDR2 reads FYNNEI. The V and J ends lost 10 bases and 1 base respectively, with 13 bases between them. This CDR3 has 13 residues. The CDR3 here is CAILPVGNTEAFF. DNA of the CDR3: TGTGCCATACTCCCGGTGGGGAACACTGAAGCTTTCTTT.

The CDR3 region is CASYRGAGYTF. The CDR3 bases are TGTGCCAGCTATAGGGGAGCCGGCTACACCTTC. J is TRBJ1-2 and V is TRBV2; D may be TRBD1 (5 bases). The germline gives CDR1 SNHLY, CDR2 FYNNEI. The ends were cut back, 8 bases at V and 8 bases at J, with 12 bases in the middle. CDR3 length: 11 amino acids.

About this clonotype: An end of the junction differs from the germline gene, which may be a read error. V and J are TRBV12-3 or TRBV12-4 and TRBJ1-1, with TRBD1 as a possible D gene (5 bases). This CDR3 has 13 residues. The DNA for the CDR3 is TGTGCCAGCAGTTTCTCGACAGCGCTTGAAGCTTCCTTT. Translating gives CASSFSTALEASF.

The chain recombines TRBV7-9 with TRBJ2-3; D is uncertain. Trimming shortened V by 8 bases and J by 0 bases, and 9 bases separated the two germline ends. The CDR3 length is 13 residues. The germline V gene has CDR1 SEHNR and CDR2 FQNEAQ (reference sequence). The CDR3 loop is CASLAASTDTQYF. The CDR3 nucleotides are TGTGCCAGCTTGGCCGCTAGCACAGATACGCAGTATTTT.

This clonotype was seen only once. The chain recombines TRBV20-1 with TRBJ1-5; D gene unclear. The V and J ends lost 2 bases and 1 base respectively, with 12 bases between them. The germline V gene encodes CDR1 DFQATT and CDR2 SNEGSKA (reference sequence). This CDR3 is built from 15 residues. CDR3 bases: TGCAGTGCTAGAAGGAACCTGGGGAGCAATCAGCCCCAGCATTTT. Translating gives CSARRNLGSNQPQHF.

This chain links TRBV20-1 with TRBJ2-1; D call uncertain. V lost 0 bases and J lost 13, with 13 bases in between. This CDR3 spans 12 amino acids. Germline V lookup: CDR1 DFQATT, CDR2 SNEGSKA (reference sequence). The CDR3 bases are TGCAGTGCTAGAGAGGCTACAGAGGCTCAGTTCTTC. Protein product: CSAREATEAQFF.

This chain links TRBV7-9 with TRBJ1-1; D might be TRBD1 (5 bases). The CDR3 runs 13 residues. The V and J ends lost 8 bases and 2 bases respectively, with 12 bases between them. CDR1 is SEHNR, CDR2 FQNEAQ, per germline (reference sequence). Written as DNA, the CDR3 is TGTGCCAGCCGTGGAGGGGATAACACTGAAGCTTTCTTT. It is translated as CASRGGDNTEAFF.

This clonotype showed up just once. This chain uses TRBV10-1 with TRBJ2-1, with 8 bases matching TRBD2. The germline CDR1 and CDR2 sequences are WNHNN and SYGVQD (reference sequence). Losses at the gene ends were 3 bases for V and 5 bases for J; bases not matched to a gene: 9. The CDR3 is 16 residues long. The CDR3 is CASSDGASGLNNEQFF. CDR3 DNA: TGCGCCAGCAGTGATGGGGCTAGCGGGCTGAACAATGAGCAGTTCTTC.

The CDR3: CSANRRLAGGPRGETQYF. The CDR3 bases are TGCAGTGCCAACCGCAGACTAGCGGGAGGGCCAAGGGGAGAGACCCAGTACTTC. The V and J genes are TRBV20-1 and TRBJ2-5, with 14 bases matching TRBD2. The germline gives CDR1 DFQATT, CDR2 SNEGSKA (reference sequence). The CDR3 loop spans 18 amino acids. Trimming took 6 bases from V and 4 from J; bases not matched to a gene: 16.

This chain uses TRBV15 with TRBJ2-7; TRBD2 matches at 11 bases. The CDR3 contains 16 residues. The germline CDR1 and CDR2 sequences are LNHNV and YYDKDF (reference sequence). J was trimmed by 5 bases and V by 0 bases; bases with no gene match: 6. CDR3 residues: CATSRDPLAGGHEQYF. CDR3 sequence (DNA): TGTGCCACCAGCAGAGATCCGCTAGCGGGGGGCCACGAGCAGTACTTC.

About this clonotype itself: The conserved final phenylalanine or tryptophan is absent from the CDR3, which likely points to a read error. The DNA is left out, because the CDR3 cannot be placed on it with certainty; the CDR3 is given as TCRdb lists it. The chain is built from TRBV25-1 and TRBJ2-5; the DNA was not compared with TRBD2, the D call given in the table. Per germline, CDR1 MGHDK and CDR2 SYGVNS. Ends included, the CDR3 has 18 residues. The CDR3 loop is CASATRSGAGYYGYTFGS.

V gene TRBV7-2 combines with J gene TRBJ2-7, with 8 positions matching TRBD1. Germline CDR1 and CDR2: SGHTA and FQGNSA. The V segment lost 1 base and the J segment 7 bases; nucleotides outside the gene matches: 6. The CDR3 extends over 14 amino acids. The CDR3 nucleotides are TGTGCCAGCAGCTTAGGCGGACAGGGACGAGAGCAGTACTTC. Its translation: CASSLGGQGREQYF.

This clonotype was counted only a few times. This chain links TRBV15 with TRBJ2-5; 9 nucleotides line up with TRBD1. Germline V gives CDR1 LNHNV, CDR2 YYDKDF (reference sequence). This CDR3 has 16 residues. The trim removed 3 bases at V and 5 bases at J, leaving 10 bases unmatched. Written as DNA, the CDR3 is TGTGCCACCAGCAGGGGAAGACAGGGGGTTAGGGAGACCCAGTACTTC. It yields the protein CATSRGRQGVRETQYF. The whole variable domain, remainder taken from reference TRBV15 and TRBJ2-5, is DAMVIQNPRYQVTQFGKPVTLSCSQTLNHNVMYWYQQKSSQAPKLLFHYYDKDFNNEADTPDNFQSRRPNTSFCFLDIRSPGLGDTAMYLCATSRGRQGVRETQYFGPGTRLLVL.

The J gene is TRBJ2-5, the V gene TRBV20-1, with a possible D match to TRBD2 (7 bases). The CDR3 loop spans 15 amino acids. Germline V gene sequence: CDR1 DFQATT, CDR2 SNEGSKA (reference sequence). With 0 bases removed from V and 5 bases from J, the gap between germline ends came to 16 bases. CDR3 bases: TGCAGTGCTAGAGATCTAGGGAGGGGGGGGGAGACCCAGTACTTC. Its translation is CSARDLGRGGETQYF.

The chain is built from TRBV29-1 and TRBJ2-3; the match to TRBD2 covers 9 bases. The ends lost 1 base at V and 3 bases at J; junction bases unmatched: 5. Germline V lookup: CDR1 SQVTM, CDR2 ANQGSEA. This CDR3 comprises 15 residues. CDR3 DNA sequence: TGCAGCGTTGAAGGGCGGGAGGGCCTAACAGATACGCAGTATTTT. Residues: CSVEGREGLTDTQYF.